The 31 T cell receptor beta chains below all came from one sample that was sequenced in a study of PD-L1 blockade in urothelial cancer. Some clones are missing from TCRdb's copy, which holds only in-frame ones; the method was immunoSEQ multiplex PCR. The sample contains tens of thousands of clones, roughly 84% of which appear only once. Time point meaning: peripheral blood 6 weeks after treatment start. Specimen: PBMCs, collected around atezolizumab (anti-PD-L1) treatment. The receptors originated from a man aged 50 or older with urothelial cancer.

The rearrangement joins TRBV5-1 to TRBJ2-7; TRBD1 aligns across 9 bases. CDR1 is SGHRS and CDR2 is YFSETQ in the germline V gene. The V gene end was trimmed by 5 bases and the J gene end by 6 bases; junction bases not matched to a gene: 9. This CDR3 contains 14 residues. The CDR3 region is CASSLRDREGEQYF. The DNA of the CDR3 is TGCGCCAGCAGTCTCCGGGACAGGGAGGGCGAGCAGTACTTC.

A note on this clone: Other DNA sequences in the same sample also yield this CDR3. CDR3 DNA: TGCGCCAGCAGCTTGGAATTAGCGTCCACAGATACGCAGTATTTT. It specifies CASSLELASTDTQYF. The J gene is TRBJ2-3, the V gene TRBV5-1, with D perhaps TRBD2 (5 bases). The CDR3 is 15 amino acids. V dropped 0 bases and J dropped 2 bases, with 10 bases sitting between them. CDR1 is SGHRS and CDR2 is YFSETQ in the germline V gene.

CDR3 sequence (DNA): TGCGCCAGCAGCCGCGCGGGGGACTTACGCACAGATACGCAGTATTTT. Translating it yields CASSRAGDLRTDTQYF. V gene TRBV4-1 combines with J gene TRBJ2-3; 7 bases fit TRBD2. CDR3 length: 16 residues. J was trimmed by 1 base and V by 4 bases; bases with no gene match: 8. Per the germline V gene, CDR1 is MGHRA and CDR2 is YSYEKL.

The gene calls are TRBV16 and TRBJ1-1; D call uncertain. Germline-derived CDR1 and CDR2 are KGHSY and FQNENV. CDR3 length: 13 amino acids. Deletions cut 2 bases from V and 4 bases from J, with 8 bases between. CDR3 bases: TGTGCCAGCAGCCAACGACGAGGCACTGAAGCTTTCTTT. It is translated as CASSQRRGTEAFF.

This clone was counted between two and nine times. CDR3 sequence reads: CASRGEGPQHF. The CDR3, as DNA: TGCGCCAGCAGAGGGGAGGGACCCCAGCATTTT. This chain connects TRBV5-1 to TRBJ1-5, with D possibly being TRBD1 (5 bases). Between the trimmed V and J ends, which lost 5 bases and 10 bases, there was a span of 10 bases. Per germline, CDR1 SGHRS and CDR2 YFSETQ. This CDR3 contains 11 residues.

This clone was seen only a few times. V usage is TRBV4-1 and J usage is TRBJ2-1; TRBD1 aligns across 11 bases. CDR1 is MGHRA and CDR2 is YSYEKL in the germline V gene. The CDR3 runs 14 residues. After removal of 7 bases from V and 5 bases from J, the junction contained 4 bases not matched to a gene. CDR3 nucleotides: TGCGCCAGCACCCGGGACAGGGGGGACAATGAGCAGTTCTTC. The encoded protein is CASTRDRGDNEQFF.

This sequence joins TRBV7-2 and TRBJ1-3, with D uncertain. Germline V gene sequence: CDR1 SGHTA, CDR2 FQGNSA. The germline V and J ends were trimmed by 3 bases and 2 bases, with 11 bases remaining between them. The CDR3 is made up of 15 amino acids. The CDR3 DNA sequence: TGTGCCAGCAGCTTGCCGTCCGGTACTGGAAACACCATATATTTT. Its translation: CASSLPSGTGNTIYF.

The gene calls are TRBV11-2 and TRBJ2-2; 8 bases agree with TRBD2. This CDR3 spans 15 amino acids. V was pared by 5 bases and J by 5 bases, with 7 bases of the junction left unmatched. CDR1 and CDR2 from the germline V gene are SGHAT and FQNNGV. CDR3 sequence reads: CASSQSGTRTGELFF. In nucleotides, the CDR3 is TGTGCCAGCAGCCAATCCGGGACTAGAACCGGGGAGCTGTTTTTT.

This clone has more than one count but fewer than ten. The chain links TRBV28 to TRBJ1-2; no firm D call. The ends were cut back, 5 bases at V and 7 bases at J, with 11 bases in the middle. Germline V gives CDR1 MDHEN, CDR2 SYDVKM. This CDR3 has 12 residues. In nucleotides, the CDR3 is TGTGCCAGCAGTCCCACAGACGCTGGCTACACCTTC. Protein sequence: CASSPTDAGYTF.

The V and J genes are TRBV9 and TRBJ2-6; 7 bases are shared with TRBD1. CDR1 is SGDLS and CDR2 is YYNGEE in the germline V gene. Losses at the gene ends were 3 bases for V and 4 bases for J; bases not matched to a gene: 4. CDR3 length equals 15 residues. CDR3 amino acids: CASSATGLGANVLTF. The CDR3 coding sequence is TGTGCCAGCAGCGCGACAGGGTTAGGGGCCAACGTCCTGACTTTC.

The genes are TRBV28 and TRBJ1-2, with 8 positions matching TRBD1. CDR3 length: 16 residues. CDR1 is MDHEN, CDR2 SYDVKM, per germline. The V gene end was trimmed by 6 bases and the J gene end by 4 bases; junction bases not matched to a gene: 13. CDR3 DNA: TGTGCCAGCAGGCCTTTGACAGGGGACCCGATCTATGGCTACACCTTC. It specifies CASRPLTGDPIYGYTF.

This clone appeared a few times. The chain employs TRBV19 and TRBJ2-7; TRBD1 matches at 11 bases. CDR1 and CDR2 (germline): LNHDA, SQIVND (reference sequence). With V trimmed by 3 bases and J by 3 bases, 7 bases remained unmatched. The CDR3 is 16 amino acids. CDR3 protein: CASSISGGTGGYEQYF. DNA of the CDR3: TGTGCCAGTAGTATTTCAGGTGGGACAGGGGGCTACGAGCAGTACTTC.

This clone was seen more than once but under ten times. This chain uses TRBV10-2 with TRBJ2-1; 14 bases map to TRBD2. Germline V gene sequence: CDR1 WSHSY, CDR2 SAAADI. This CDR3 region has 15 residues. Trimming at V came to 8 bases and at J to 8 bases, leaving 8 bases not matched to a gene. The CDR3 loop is CASSRLAGGRDEQFF. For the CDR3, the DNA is TGCGCCAGCTCAAGACTAGCGGGGGGGCGAGATGAGCAGTTCTTC.

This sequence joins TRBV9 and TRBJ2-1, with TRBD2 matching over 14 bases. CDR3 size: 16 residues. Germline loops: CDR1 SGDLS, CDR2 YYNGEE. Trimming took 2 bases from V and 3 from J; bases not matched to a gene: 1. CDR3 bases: TGTGCCAGCAGCGTCGGACTAGCGGGAGGCTACAATGAGCAGTTCTTC. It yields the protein CASSVGLAGGYNEQFF.

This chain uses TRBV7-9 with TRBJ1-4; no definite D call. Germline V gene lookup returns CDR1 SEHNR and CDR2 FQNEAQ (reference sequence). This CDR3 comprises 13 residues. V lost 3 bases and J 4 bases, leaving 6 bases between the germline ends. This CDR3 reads CASSFGSNEKLFF. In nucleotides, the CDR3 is TGTGCCAGCAGCTTCGGGAGTAATGAAAAACTGTTTTTT.

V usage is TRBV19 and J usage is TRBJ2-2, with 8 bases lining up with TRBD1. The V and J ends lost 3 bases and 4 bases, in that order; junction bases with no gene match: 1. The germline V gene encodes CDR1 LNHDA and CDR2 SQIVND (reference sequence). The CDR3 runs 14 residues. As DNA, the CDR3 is TGTGCCAGTAGTATGACAGGGGTCACCGGGGAGCTGTTTTTT. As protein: CASSMTGVTGELFF. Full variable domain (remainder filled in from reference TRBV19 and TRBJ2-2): DGGITQSPKYLFRKEGQNVTLSCEQNLNHDAMYWYRQDPGQGLRLIYYSQIVNDFQKGDIAEGYSVSREKKESFPLTVTSAQKNPTAFYLCASSMTGVTGELFFGEGSRLTVL.

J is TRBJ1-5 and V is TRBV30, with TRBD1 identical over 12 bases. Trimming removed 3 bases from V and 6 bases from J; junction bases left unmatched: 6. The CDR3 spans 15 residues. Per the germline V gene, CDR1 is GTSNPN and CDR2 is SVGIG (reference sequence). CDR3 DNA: TGTGCCTGGAGCCTCGGGACAGGGGGCGGTCAGCCCCAGCATTTT. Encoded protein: CAWSLGTGGGQPQHF.

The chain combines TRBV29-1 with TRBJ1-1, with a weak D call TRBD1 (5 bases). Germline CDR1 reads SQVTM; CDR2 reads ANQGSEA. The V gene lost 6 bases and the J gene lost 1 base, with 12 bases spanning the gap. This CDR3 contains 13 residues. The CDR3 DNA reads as TGCAGCGTCTCCCTGGGGGGGAACACTGAAGCTTTCTTT. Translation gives CSVSLGGNTEAFF.

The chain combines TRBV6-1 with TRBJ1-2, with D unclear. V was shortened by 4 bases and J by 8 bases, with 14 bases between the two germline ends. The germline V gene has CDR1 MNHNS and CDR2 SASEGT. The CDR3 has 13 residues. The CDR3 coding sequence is TGTGCCAGCAGTGTCGAGTATGGTTCGGGCTACACCTTC. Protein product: CASSVEYGSGYTF.

The CDR3 loop is CASSVTGVSYEQYF. CDR3 nucleotides: TGTGCCAGCAGCGTCACGGGAGTGTCCTACGAGCAGTACTTC. V and J are TRBV9 and TRBJ2-7; a possible D gene is TRBD2 (6 bases). CDR3 length: 14 amino acids. Looked up from germline, CDR1 is SGDLS and CDR2 is YYNGEE. The V gene lost 2 bases and the J gene lost 1 base, with 10 bases spanning the gap. Filled out from reference TRBV9 and TRBJ2-7, the complete variable domain reads DSGVTQTPKHLITATGQRVTLRCSPRSGDLSVYWYQQSLDQGLQFLIQYYNGEERAKGNILERFSAQQFPDLHSELNLSSLELGDSALYFCASSVTGVSYEQYFGPGTRLTVT.

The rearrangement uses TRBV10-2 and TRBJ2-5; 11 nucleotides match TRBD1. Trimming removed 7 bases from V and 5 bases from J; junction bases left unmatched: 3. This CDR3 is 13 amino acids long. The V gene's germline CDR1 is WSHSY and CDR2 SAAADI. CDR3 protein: CASKGQGGETQYF. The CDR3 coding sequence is TGCGCCAGCAAGGGACAGGGGGGGGAGACCCAGTACTTC.

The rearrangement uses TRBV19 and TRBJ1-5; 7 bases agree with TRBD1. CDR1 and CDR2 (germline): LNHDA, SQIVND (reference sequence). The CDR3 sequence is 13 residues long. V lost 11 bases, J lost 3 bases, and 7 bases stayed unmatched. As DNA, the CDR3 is TGTGCCGGGGCAGGGGGTCTCAATCAGCCCCAGCATTTT. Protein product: CAGAGGLNQPQHF.

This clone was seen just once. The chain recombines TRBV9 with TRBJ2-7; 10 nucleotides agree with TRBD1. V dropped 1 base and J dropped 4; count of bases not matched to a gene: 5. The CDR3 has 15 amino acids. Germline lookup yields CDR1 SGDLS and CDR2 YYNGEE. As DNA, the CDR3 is TGTGCCAGCAGCGTATGGGGGACAGGGGATTACGAGCAGTACTTC. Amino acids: CASSVWGTGDYEQYF.

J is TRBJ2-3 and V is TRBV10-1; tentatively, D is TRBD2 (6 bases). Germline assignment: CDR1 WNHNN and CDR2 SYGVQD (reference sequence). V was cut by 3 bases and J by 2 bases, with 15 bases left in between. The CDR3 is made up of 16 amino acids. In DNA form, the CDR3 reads TGCGCCAGCAGTGATGGGGCGGGGTTATACACAGATACGCAGTATTTT. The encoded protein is CASSDGAGLYTDTQYF.

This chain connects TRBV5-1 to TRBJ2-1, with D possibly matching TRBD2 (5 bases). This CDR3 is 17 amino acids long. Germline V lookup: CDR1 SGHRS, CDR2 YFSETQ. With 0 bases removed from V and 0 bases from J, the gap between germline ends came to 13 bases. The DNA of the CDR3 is TGCGCCAGCAGCTTGGGTAGCGCCCCAAGCTCCTACAATGAGCAGTTCTTC. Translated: CASSLGSAPSSYNEQFF.

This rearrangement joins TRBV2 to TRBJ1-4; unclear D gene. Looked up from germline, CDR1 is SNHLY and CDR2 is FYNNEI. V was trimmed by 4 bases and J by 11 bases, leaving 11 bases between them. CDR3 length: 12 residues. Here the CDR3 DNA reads TGTGCCAGCAGTGTGAGAGGGAGCAAACTGTTTTTT. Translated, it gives CASSVRGSKLFF.

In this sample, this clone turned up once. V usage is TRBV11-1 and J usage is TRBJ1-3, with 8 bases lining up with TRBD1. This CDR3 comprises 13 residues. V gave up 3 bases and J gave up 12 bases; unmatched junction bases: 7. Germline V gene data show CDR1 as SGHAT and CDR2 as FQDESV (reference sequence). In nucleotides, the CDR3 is TGTGCCAGCAGCTTTTCCCAGGGGGCCAACATATATTTT. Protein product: CASSFSQGANIYF.

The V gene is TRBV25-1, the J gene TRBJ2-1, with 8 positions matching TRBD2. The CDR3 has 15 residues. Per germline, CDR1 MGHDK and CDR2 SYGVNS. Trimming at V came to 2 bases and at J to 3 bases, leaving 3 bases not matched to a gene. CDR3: CASSETGGDYNEQFF. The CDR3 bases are TGTGCCAGCAGTGAAACGGGGGGGGACTACAATGAGCAGTTCTTC.

The chain's CDR3 is CASSPGQGSGANVLTF. Here the CDR3 DNA reads TGCGCCAGCAGCCCGGGACAGGGCTCTGGGGCCAACGTCCTGACTTTC. The chain uses TRBV5-1 and TRBJ2-6, with 9 positions matching TRBD1. Germline V gene sequence: CDR1 SGHRS, CDR2 YFSETQ. The CDR3 totals 16 residues. V was clipped by 4 bases and J by 0 bases; unmatched bases: 2.

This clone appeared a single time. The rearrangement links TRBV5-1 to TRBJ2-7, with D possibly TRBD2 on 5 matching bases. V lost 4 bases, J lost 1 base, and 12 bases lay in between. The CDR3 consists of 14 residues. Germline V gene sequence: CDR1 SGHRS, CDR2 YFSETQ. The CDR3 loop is CASSTPGTSYEQYF. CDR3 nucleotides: TGCGCCAGCAGCACACCGGGAACGTCCTACGAGCAGTACTTC.

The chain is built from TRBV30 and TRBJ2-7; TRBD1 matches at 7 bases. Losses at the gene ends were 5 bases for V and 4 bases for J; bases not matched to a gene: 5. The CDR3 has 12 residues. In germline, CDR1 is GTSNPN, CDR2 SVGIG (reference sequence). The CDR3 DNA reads TGTGCCTGGGGACAGGACAGTTACGAGCAGTACTTC. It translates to CAWGQDSYEQYF.